These T cell receptor beta chains were read from a single sample in a study of cytomegalovirus exposure and HLA in healthy donors. Clones were sequenced by immunoSEQ multiplex PCR, and TCRdb holds only the in-frame ones, with some missing. The repertoire holds 130,000 or so clones, with roughly 70% as singletons. Specimen: PBMCs. The receptors were gathered from a middle-aged man in good health and CMV-seropositive. Both conserved end residues are part of each CDR3. A D gene is named only where the DNA matches it firmly. Some rows have no size entry. The others give once, few or many, or a class for an expanded clone.

TRBD2	TRBV10-2	few	TRBJ2-3	TGCGCCAGCAGTGAGCCTAGCGGGAGCGTAGGAGCAGATACGCAGTATTTT	CASSEPSGSVGADTQYF
-	TRBV28	once	TRBJ1-2	TGTGCCAGCAGGGGTGGGGCCCCGCGAATGTCTTATGGCTACACCTTC	CASRGGAPRMSYGYTF
TRBD2	TRBV7-6	-	TRBJ2-2	TGTGCCAGCAGCTCTACTAGCGTCGCGAACACCGGGGAGCTGTTTTTT	CASSSTSVANTGELFF
TRBD1	TRBV6-5	-	TRBJ2-7	TGTGCCAGCAGTCGGGACAGGGGGGGTTACGAGCAGTACTTC	CASSRDRGGYEQYF
-	TRBV5-1	-	TRBJ2-3	TGCGCCAGCAGCTTGGAAGGTAGCCCAGATACGCAGTATTTT	CASSLEGSPDTQYF
-	TRBV20-1	-	TRBJ1-1	TGCAGTGCTATAGTTCAACGAGGAGCTTTCTTT	CSAIVQRGAFF
TRBD2	TRBV27	-	TRBJ2-2	TGTGCCAGCAGGCGGGGACTAGCGGGAGGAGACACCGGGGAGCTGTTTTTT	CASRRGLAGGDTGELFF
-	TRBV14	-	TRBJ1-1	TGTGCCAGCAGCCAACTACAGGGTAGGGGGAGTAACACTGAAGCTTTCTTT	CASSQLQGRGSNTEAFF
-	TRBV6-5	few	TRBJ2-2	TGTGCCAGCAGTTACAGGGGACTGGGCACCGGGGAGCTGTTTTTT	CASSYRGLGTGELFF
-	TRBV5-5	-	TRBJ2-7	TGTGCCAGCAGCAGGGACACCTACTCCTACGAGCAGTACTTC	CASSRDTYSYEQYF
-	TRBV5-3	-	TRBJ1-2	TGTGCCAGAAGCGAGACAGGCGCTCCTCGGAACTATGGCTACACCTTC	CARSETGAPRNYGYTF
TRBD1	TRBV19	-	TRBJ2-2	TGTGCCAGTAGTAAGGGGGCAGGGTCGAACACCGGGGAGCTGTTTTTT	CASSKGAGSNTGELFF
TRBD1	TRBV2	-	TRBJ1-3	TGTGCCAGCAGACCTACAGGGGGACTCGCTGGAAACACCATATATTTT	CASRPTGGLAGNTIYF
-	TRBV28	-	TRBJ2-1	TGTGCCAGCGGGGGGGCCTGGGCGAACAATGAGCAGTTCTTC	CASGGAWANNEQFF
-	TRBV13	-	TRBJ2-5	TGTGCCAGCAGCTTAAACCTAGGTATCCAAGAGACCCAGTACTTC	CASSLNLGIQETQYF
TRBD2	TRBV27	-	TRBJ2-1	TGTGCCAGCAGCCCTAGGGGGAAGGGACTAGCGGGAAGTTACAATGAGCAGTTCTTC	CASSPRGKGLAGSYNEQFF
-	TRBV4-2	-	TRBJ1-4	TGTGCCAGCAGCCCTACAGGTCTTAATGAAAAACTGTTTTTT	CASSPTGLNEKLFF
TRBD1	TRBV2	-	TRBJ2-7	TGTGCCAGCAGTCGGGACAGGACTTACGAGCAGTACTTC	CASSRDRTYEQYF
-	TRBV25-1	few	TRBJ1-2	TGTGCCAGCAGTTCGACAGGACCCTATGGCTACACCTTC	CASSSTGPYGYTF
-	TRBV7-2	-	TRBJ1-1	TGTGCCAGCAGCCTCCAGGGGCGAGGCACTGAAGCTTTCTTT	CASSLQGRGTEAFF
TRBD2	TRBV2	-	TRBJ2-5	TGTGCCAGCCTAGGACTAGTCCAAGAGACCCAGTACTTC	CASLGLVQETQYF
TRBD2	TRBV19	few	TRBJ2-3	TGTGCCAGTAGTATGGGACTAGCAGGGGCGGATACGCAGTATTTT	CASSMGLAGADTQYF
-	TRBV27	few	TRBJ1-1	TGTGCCAGCAGTTTCAACAGGGTGAACACTGAAGCTTTCTTT	CASSFNRVNTEAFF
TRBD1	TRBV11-2	-	TRBJ1-4	TGTGCCAGCAGCCAGGACAGGGGATACAATGAAAAACTGTTTTTT	CASSQDRGYNEKLFF
-	TRBV6-4	-	TRBJ2-5	TGTGCCAGCAGTCGGGCCGGGGGAGAGACCCAGTACTTC	CASSRAGGETQYF
TRBD1	TRBV28	-	TRBJ2-6	TGTGCCAGCAGTTCAGAGGGGGCGTATGGGGCCAACGTCCTGACTTTC	CASSSEGAYGANVLTF